This T cell receptor (beta chain) is drawn from a study of STAT5B mutations in CD4+ large granular lymphocyte leukemia. Measured with immunoSEQ multiplex PCR; TCRdb has only the in-frame clones, and not every one. The repertoire holds 45,000 to 55,000 clones, 70% seen once, with less than 2% in the top ten. Germline loops: CDR1 KGHSH, CDR2 LQKENI. Unmatched junction bases numbered 4, after V lost 3 bases and J lost 3 bases. The CDR3 has 15 residues. Sequenced input: CD4+ T cells from blood buffy coats. This receptor was obtained from a human donor in good health. The chain is built from TRBV18 and TRBJ2-1, with 8 nucleotides matching TRBD2. CDR3 nucleotides: TGTGCCAGCTCACCGGCGGGGGGCCTCTACAATGAGCAGTTCTTC. Translated: CASSPAGGLYNEQFF.